This paragraph covers one T cell receptor (beta chain) sequence. Its specific antigen is unknown. Base qualities are not at hand, and no much larger clone is one base apart. The library was generated by the immunoSEQ multiplex PCR assay. A mixture of 60 forward primers for TCR Vbeta segments and 13 reverse primers for TCR Jbeta segments was used in the multiplex PCR. Amplification of the CDR3 region of rearranged TCR beta genes was performed with a multiplex PCR assay on genomic DNA. On the Illumina HiSeq System, the amplified TCR beta libraries were sequenced as 87-base-pair reads. Per the source publication's procedure: A later analysis tallied some 79 million unique TCR beta chains across the 640 or so repertoires, and roughly 11 million of those chains were shared by two or more donors. To remove PCR and sequencing errors, raw reads were error-corrected and collapsed into unique sequences using a nearest-neighbor algorithm that merged closely related sequences. V, D and J gene segments were assigned by aligning CDR3 sequences to IMGT reference sequences. For a sequence to be retained, at least a six-nucleotide match to both a V gene segment and a J gene segment was required. A rearrangement was called productive if the CDR3 had no stop codons and remained in frame with V and J, and every other rearrangement was called non-productive. Following IMGT convention, CDR3 was defined as the stretch from the second conserved V-encoded cysteine to the conserved J-encoded phenylalanine. Sequences without an unambiguous match to a single V gene segment were excluded from the earlier analysis of a few hundred of the donors. In an earlier analysis of some 590 of the donors, V segments were called functional above 56.7% productive rearrangements and were called segregating when the between-donor standard deviation exceeded 5%. A statistical classification framework was built for diagnosing cytomegalovirus status from the catalog of TCR beta chain sequences. In a later analysis, TCR nucleotide sequences were compared against IMGT/GENE-DB human TR gene sequences so that V and J genes could be assigned. In a later analysis, CDR3 sequences and most-parsimonious VDJ recombination scenarios were assigned using the TCRdist pipeline. A later analysis defined each TCR beta chain by its CDR3 amino acid sequence plus V-gene family, and excluded reads lacking a unique V-gene family. As a way to deal with suspected cross-contamination and a sequencing artifact, a later analysis dropped 592 nucleotide sequences that were highly shared and had low generation probability. For each public chain, a later analysis derived a clonal expansion index from normalized ranks of inferred template counts within each repertoire. A later analysis computed generation probabilities with a VDJ recombination model fitted to out-of-frame rearrangements, and checked the results against IGoR. Hypergeometric tests were used in a later analysis to score TCR-TCR, TCR-HLA and TCR-CMV co-occurrence, with a repertoire-size bias correction applied to the TCR pairs. False discovery rates were estimated in a later analysis by permuting HLA or CMV assignments 20 times. In a later analysis, co-occurring TCRs were grouped using DBSCAN, with TCRdist sequence similarity added in when clustering inside HLA-allele-positive subsets. For co-occurrence clustering, repertoires with fewer than 30,000 or more than 120,000 public chains were excluded, along with four or five repertoires with anomalous nucleotide sharing. This immuneACCESS table, as held by TCRdb, lists in-frame sequences with V and J called but not all clones. Of the missing ones, under half trace to an unresolved V gene in checked studies; the others have no known cause. The DNA gave D and trimming, while V, J and clone size come from that table. A total of 150,000 to 250,000 clones appear in this sample, around four fifths of them only once. Jointly, the top ten make up approximately 6.5% of the sample.

The entry originates in a study of cytomegalovirus exposure and HLA in healthy donors (dated by TCRdb to the late 2010s). Study-level background: An earlier analysis of approximately 640 of the donors reported more than 250 Gb of sequence data and 117 million unique TCR beta sequences from roughly 200 million T cells. In the later analysis, no new phenotypic data were used to find candidate immune exposures; instead, reliance was placed on TCR beta sequences and their occurrence across donors. The study profiled the T cell repertoires of 500 to 800 subjects by immunosequencing and related them to cytomegalovirus serostatus. Every discovery cohort repertoire had been produced on one sequencing platform. The aim of the study was to test whether cataloging public T cell receptors could identify signatures of past pathogen exposure. A later genetic analysis used genome-wide SNP genotypes for about 65% of the roughly 670 donors, treating that subset as a discovery cohort. The number of donors typed differed by locus, with 629-630 for A, B, C, DRB1 and DQB1, around 560 for DQA1, 606 for DPA1, and roughly 450 for DPB1. Roughly 300 gigabases of sequencing data and around 80 million unique TCR sequences made up an early release that covered about 640 HLA-typed donors. To study patterns of TCR occurrence, a later analysis re-analyzed previously published TCR beta repertoires from around 660 donors and added high-resolution HLA genotyping. Class I and class II HLA loci were covered by the typing at four-digit resolution. Donor age, sex, ethnicity and CMV serostatus were compiled alongside the repertoire data. Besides the first cohort of around 700 subjects, a separate validation cohort made up of 120 different subjects was used. Because of strong linkage in the cohort, four to six DR-DQ haplotypes were treated as single units for association and clustering. An earlier analysis of several hundred of the donors applied high-throughput TCR beta sequencing to assess whether each TCR beta V gene segment acted as functional or pseudogenic. Of the roughly 400 genotyped donors, less than 85% were placed in the genetic ancestry cluster associated with self-reported Caucasian donors. On average, approximately 250,000 unique TCR beta nucleotide sequences were sequenced per donor among 398 genotyped donors of the cohort, with roughly a sixth of those sequences being non-productive. High-throughput TCR immunosequencing, statistical association of individual TCRs with disease status, and machine learning were combined to predict cytomegalovirus infection status.

Broader findings and caveats from the paper: In a later analysis, several top co-occurrence clusters were reported to appear linked to parvovirus B19, influenza, CMV and Epstein-Barr virus. While some public TCRs were present in many individuals, most TCR sequences turned up only very rarely across donors. According to a later analysis, most CMV-associated TCR beta chains appeared to be HLA-restricted, and the HLA associations seemed to be driven largely by CMV exposure. Because counts were too low, some 17 rarely observed V segments, including chromosome 9 orphons, were left out of the earlier analysis of a few hundred of the donors. Roughly uniform sequencing depth across donors was assumed in presence/absence analyses, although this assumption may not hold. The 87-base-pair reads could not distinguish some IMGT-functional V segments, including TRBV6-2 and TRBV6-3, so those segments were excluded. In vitro tests confirmed that a few of the cytomegalovirus-associated TCR beta chains recognize cytomegalovirus antigens. In a later analysis, HLA-associated TCR beta chains showed more clonal expansion and lower generation probabilities than non-associated chains that were equally common. Only TCR beta chains were sequenced in this cohort, and the absence of alpha or paired-chain data limited detectable features. A cluster of highly shared sequence variants was judged likely to represent a technical artifact of the sequencing pipeline. Assigning TCR associations to individual alleles was difficult when HLA alleles, especially DR and DQ, strongly co-occurred. A later genetic analysis associated a missense DCLRE1C variant with V-gene and J-gene trimming of TCR beta chains, and an independent cohort replicated the association. In an earlier analysis of 587 of the donors, most TCR beta V segments appeared in productive rearrangements about 87% or about 30% of the time, broadly matching IMGT annotations. A later genetic analysis reported fewer N-insertions in productive TCRs among donors in an Asian-associated ancestry cluster than the approximately 700-donor mean. Correlated functional status among segregating V segments might be attributable to linkage disequilibrium, but an unknown experimental factor could not be ruled out. The only immune exposure information available for the cohort was CMV serostatus. A later analysis associated 15,000 to 20,000 TCR beta sequences with specific HLA alleles at a false discovery rate of 0.05. A later analysis found that TCR association rates varied across HLA loci, with DRB1 alleles showing the most associated TCRs and HLA-C alleles the fewest. The classifier was reported to diagnose cytomegalovirus status with high specificity and sensitivity in both the original cohort and the validation cohort. A further reported finding was that TCR beta sequences accurately predicted the HLA-A and HLA-B alleles for most subjects in the first cohort. The authors suggested that the approach could potentially be generalized to other disease states and immunological phenotypes. Because some donors lacked HLA typing at each locus, the association tests relied only on the typed subset. A total of roughly 160 TCR beta chains were listed by the study as associated with cytomegalovirus.

At the junction V is shortened by 5 bases and J by 8 bases; bases outside the gene matches: 9. The CDR3, cysteine through phenylalanine, is 15 amino acids long. CDR3 DNA is the only sequence kept; it has 45 bases, read in frame from the first base. CDR1 SEHNR and CDR2 FQNEAQ are derived from the germline V gene (reference sequence). The cohort consisted of some 730 healthy bone marrow donors. All cohort members were sampled while nominally healthy, although unrecorded immune exposures were likely present. The donor was CMV seropositive and was included in the group of almost 300 seropositive cohort members. A peripheral blood sample was provided by each donor, and peripheral blood mononuclear cells were used for TCR beta sequencing. Genomic DNA extraction from the blood cell samples was performed with the Qiagen DNeasy Blood Extraction Kit.

The V and J segments used are TRBV7-9 and TRBJ1-4, with 9 bases aligning to TRBD1. Sequenced: PBMCs. This sequence was found in a woman aged 45 to 65 in good health and CMV-seropositive. The sequenced DNA is TGTGCCAGCAGCCAAAGGGGGACAGGGAACGAAAAACTGTTTTTT. This is translated as CASSQRGTGNEKLFF.